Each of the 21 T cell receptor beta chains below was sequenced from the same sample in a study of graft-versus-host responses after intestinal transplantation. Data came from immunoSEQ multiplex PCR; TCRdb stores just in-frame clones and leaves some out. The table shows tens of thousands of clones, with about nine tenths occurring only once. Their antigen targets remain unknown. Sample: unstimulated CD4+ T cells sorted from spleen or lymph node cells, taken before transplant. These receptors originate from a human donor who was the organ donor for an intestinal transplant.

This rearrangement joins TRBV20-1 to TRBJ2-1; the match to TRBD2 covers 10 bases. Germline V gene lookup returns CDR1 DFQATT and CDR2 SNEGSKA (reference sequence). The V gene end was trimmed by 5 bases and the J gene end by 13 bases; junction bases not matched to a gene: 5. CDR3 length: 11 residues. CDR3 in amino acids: CSARLAGFQFF. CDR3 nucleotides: TGCAGTGCTCGACTAGCGGGTTTTCAGTTCTTC.

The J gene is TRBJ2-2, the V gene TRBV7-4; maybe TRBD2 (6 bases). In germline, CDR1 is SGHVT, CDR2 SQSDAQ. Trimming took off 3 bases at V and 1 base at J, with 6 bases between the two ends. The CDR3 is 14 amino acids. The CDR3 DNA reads TGTGCCAGCAGCTTCGGGGGGAACACCGGGGAGCTGTTTTTT. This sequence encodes CASSFGGNTGELFF.

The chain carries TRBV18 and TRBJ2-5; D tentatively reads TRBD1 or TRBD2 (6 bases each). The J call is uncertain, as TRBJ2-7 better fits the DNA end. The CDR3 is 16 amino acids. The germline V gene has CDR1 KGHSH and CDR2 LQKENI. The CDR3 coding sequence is TGTGCCAGCTCCGTCGTGCCGGGGGCGAGCTCCTACGAGCAGTACTTC. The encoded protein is CASSVVPGASSYEQYF.

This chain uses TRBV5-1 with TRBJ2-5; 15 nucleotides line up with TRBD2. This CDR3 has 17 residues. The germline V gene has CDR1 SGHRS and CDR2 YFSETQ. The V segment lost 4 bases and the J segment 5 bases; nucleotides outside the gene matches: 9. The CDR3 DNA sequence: TGCGCCAGCAGCCCCCAGGGACTAGCGGGAGGATGGGAGACCCAGTACTTC. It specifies CASSPQGLAGGWETQYF.

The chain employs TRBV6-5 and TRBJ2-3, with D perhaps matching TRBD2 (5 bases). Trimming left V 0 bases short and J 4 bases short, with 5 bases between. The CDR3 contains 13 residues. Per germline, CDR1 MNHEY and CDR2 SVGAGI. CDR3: CASSYSSADTQYF. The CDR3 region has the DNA TGTGCCAGCAGTTACTCTAGCGCAGATACGCAGTATTTT.

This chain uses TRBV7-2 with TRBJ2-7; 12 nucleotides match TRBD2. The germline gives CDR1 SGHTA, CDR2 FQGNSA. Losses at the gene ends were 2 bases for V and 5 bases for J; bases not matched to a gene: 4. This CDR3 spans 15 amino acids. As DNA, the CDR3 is TGTGCCAGCAGCTTAAATCTAGCGGGAGGGGACGAGCAGTACTTC. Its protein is CASSLNLAGGDEQYF.

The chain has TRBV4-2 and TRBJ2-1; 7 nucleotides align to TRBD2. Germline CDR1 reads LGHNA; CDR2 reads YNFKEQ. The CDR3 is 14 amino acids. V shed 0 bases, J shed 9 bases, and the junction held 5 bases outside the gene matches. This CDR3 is CASSQDERDTEQFF. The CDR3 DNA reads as TGTGCCAGCAGCCAAGACGAGCGGGATACTGAGCAGTTCTTC.

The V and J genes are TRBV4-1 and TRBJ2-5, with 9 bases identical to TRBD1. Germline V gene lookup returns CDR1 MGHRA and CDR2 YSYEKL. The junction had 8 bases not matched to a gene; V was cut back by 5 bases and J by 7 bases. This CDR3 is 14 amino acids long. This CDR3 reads CASSGRDRVGTQYF. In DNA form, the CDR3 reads TGCGCCAGCAGCGGTAGGGACAGGGTCGGGACCCAGTACTTC.

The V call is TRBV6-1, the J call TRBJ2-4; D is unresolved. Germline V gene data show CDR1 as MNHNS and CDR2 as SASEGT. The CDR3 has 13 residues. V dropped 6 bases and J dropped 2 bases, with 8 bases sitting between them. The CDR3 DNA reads TGTGCCAGCAGCCGGGCCACCAAAAACATTCAGTACTTC. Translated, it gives CASSRATKNIQYF.

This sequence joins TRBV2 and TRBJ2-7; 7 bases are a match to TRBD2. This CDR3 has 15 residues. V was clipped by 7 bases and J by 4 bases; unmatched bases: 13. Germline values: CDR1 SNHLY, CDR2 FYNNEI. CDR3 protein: CASTPRGGIRYEQYF. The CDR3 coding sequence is TGTGCCAGCACCCCGAGGGGAGGGATCCGGTACGAGCAGTACTTC.

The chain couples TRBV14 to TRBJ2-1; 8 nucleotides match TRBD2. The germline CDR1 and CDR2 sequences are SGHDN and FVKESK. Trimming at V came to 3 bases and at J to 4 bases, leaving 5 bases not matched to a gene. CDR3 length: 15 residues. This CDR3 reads CASSQLLAVYNEQFF. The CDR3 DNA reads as TGTGCCAGCAGCCAGCTACTAGCGGTTTACAATGAGCAGTTCTTC.

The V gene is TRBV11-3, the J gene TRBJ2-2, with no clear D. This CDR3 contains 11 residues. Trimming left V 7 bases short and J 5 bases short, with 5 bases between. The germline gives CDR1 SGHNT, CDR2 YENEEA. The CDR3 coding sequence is TGTGCCAGCACCGTAACCGGGGAGCTGTTTTTT. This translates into CASTVTGELFF.

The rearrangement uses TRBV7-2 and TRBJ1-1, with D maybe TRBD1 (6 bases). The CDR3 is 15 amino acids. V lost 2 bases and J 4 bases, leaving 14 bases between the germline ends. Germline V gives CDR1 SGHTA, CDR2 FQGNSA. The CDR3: CASSLRQGFPTEAFF. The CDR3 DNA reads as TGTGCCAGCAGCTTACGGCAGGGGTTTCCCACTGAAGCTTTCTTT.

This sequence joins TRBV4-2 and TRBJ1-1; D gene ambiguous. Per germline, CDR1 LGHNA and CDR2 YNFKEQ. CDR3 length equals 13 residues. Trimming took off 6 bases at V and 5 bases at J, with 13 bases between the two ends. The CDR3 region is CASRPDGLTEAFF. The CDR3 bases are TGTGCCAGCAGGCCAGACGGATTGACTGAAGCTTTCTTT.

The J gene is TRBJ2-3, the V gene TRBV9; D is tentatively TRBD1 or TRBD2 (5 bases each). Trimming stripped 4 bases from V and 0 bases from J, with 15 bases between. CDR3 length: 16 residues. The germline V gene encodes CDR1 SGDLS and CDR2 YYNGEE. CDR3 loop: CASSPTWGGSTDTQYF. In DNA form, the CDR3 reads TGTGCCAGCAGCCCAACGTGGGGCGGGAGCACAGATACGCAGTATTTT.

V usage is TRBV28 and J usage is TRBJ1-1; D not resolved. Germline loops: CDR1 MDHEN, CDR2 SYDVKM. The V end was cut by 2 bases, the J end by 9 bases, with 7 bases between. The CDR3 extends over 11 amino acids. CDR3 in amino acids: CASSLRLQAFF. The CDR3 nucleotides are TGTGCCAGCAGTTTAAGGCTGCAAGCTTTCTTT.

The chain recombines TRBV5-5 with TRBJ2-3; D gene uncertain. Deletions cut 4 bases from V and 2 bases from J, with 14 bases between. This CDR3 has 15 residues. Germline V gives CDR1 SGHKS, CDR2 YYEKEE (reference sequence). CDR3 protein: CASSHRSALTDTQYF. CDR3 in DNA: TGTGCCAGCAGCCACCGAAGTGCCCTCACAGATACGCAGTATTTT.

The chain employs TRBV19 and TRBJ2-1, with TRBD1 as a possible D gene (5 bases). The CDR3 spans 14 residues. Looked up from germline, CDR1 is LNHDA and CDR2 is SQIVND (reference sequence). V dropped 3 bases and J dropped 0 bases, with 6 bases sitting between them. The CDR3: CASSIRDSYNEQFF. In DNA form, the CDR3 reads TGTGCCAGTAGTATCAGGGACTCCTACAATGAGCAGTTCTTC. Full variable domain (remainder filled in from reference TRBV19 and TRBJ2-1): DGGITQSPKYLFRKEGQNVTLSCEQNLNHDAMYWYRQDPGQGLRLIYYSQIVNDFQKGDIAEGYSVSREKKESFPLTVTSAQKNPTAFYLCASSIRDSYNEQFFGPGTRLTVL.

This CDR3 is CASSLIPDTQYF. The CDR3, as DNA: TGTGCCAGCAGCTTAATCCCAGATACGCAGTATTTT. The chain is built from TRBV11-2 and TRBJ2-3; no clear D gene. CDR3 length: 12 residues. V shed 2 bases and J shed 4 bases, with 4 bases lying between them. Looked up from germline, CDR1 is SGHAT and CDR2 is FQNNGV.

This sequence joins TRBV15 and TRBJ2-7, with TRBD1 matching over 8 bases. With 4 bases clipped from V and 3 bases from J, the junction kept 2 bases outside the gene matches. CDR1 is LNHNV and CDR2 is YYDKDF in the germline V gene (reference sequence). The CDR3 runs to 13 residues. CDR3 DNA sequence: TGTGCCACCAGCAAAACAGGGGGCTACGAGCAGTACTTC. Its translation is CATSKTGGYEQYF.

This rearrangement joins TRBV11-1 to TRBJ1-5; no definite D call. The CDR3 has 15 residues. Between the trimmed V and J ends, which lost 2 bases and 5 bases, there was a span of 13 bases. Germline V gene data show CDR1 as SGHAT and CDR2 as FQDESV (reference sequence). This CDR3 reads CASSLYGGPDQPQHF. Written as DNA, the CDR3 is TGTGCCAGCAGCTTATATGGAGGGCCAGATCAGCCCCAGCATTTT.